The rows below give T cell receptor beta chains drawn from one sample of a study of cytomegalovirus exposure and HLA in healthy donors. The repertoire was sequenced with immunoSEQ multiplex PCR; TCRdb's copy has only in-frame clones and lacks some. The table records about 160,000 clones, more than 75% of them present only once. The sample comprised PBMCs. These receptors all come from a male donor in good health and CMV-seronegative. Both conserved end residues are part of each CDR3.

CDR3	V	length
CASSLVQPMNTEAFF	TRBV7-9	15
CASGIDRGPYEQYF	TRBV27	14
CASSHEDREGGYTF	TRBV4-2	14
CASSPGSSAYEQYF	TRBV27	14
CASSTGPNSPLHF	TRBV7-2	13
CASRLAGATDTQYF	TRBV5-1	14
CASSPSGGHLYEQYF	TRBV18	15
CASSLQGPQYF	TRBV5-8	11
CASSEGHHTYEQYF	TRBV2	14
CASSQDAAGVGGYTF	TRBV4-2	15
CASSLGGTGVGNTIYF	TRBV28	16
CASSYSGQLSNQPQHF	TRBV6-5	16
CASSYSNRVPYEQYF	TRBV6-5	15
CASSSTETRRPFNYGYTF	TRBV5-6	18
CASSLPGQGVYEQYF	TRBV11-1	15
CASSLSEGPAYEQYF	TRBV7-2	15